This T cell receptor beta chain was profiled in a study of shared T cell receptors in the human thymus. Clones were sequenced by immunoSEQ multiplex PCR, and TCRdb holds only the in-frame ones, with some missing. The sample lists 600,000 or so clones, approximately 87% occurring once. Germline CDR1 is SEHNR and CDR2 is FQNEAQ (reference sequence). V lost 5 bases and J lost 2, with 15 bases in between. This CDR3 region has 15 residues. A further study also used this sample, focusing on human thymus T cells. Turning to that study: Donors were healthy Finnish babies undergoing corrective operations for congenital heart defects. It was from resections taken during corrective heart surgery that the thymus tissue came. V and J gene usage appeared biased in thymic and blood repertoires. A high degree of thymic repertoire overlap among unrelated individuals was reported in related research.

The genes are TRBV7-9 and TRBJ1-1, with D perhaps TRBD1 (6 bases). The source of this sequence is a boy under three years old with a congenital heart defect. What was sequenced was thymocytes. This CDR3 reads CASSPEPDSNTEAFF. CDR3 nucleotide sequence: TGTGCCAGCAGCCCCGAGCCGGACAGTAACACTGAAGCTTTCTTT.